Presented here are 32 T cell receptor beta chains from one specimen sequenced in a study of T cell responses to AZD1222 COVID-19 vaccine. The assay was immunoSEQ multiplex PCR, and TCRdb's table has in-frame clones only and misses some. Among about 93,000 clones listed, around 91% were seen once. Sequenced here: peripheral blood, sampled 28 days after the second AZD1222 dose. The receptors shown here come from an adult who received the AZD1222 COVID-19 vaccine.

V gene TRBV3-1 (or the pseudogene TRBV3-2) combines with J gene TRBJ1-4; TRBD1 might be the D (5 bases). V was clipped by 4 bases and J by 0 bases, with 15 bases between them. The CDR3 runs to 17 residues. The germline V gene has CDR1 LGHDT and CDR2 YNNKEL (reference sequence). CDR3 DNA sequence: TGTGCCAGCAGCCCTAATAGGGACTCCGCAACTAATGAAAAACTGTTTTTT. This encodes CASSPNRDSATNEKLFF.

The chain is built from TRBV13 and TRBJ1-2, with 9 bases matching TRBD1. This CDR3 has 16 amino acids. With 5 bases clipped from V and 2 bases from J, the junction kept 9 bases outside the gene matches. Germline values: CDR1 PRHDT, CDR2 FYEKMQ (reference sequence). The DNA of the CDR3 is TGTGCCAGCAGCCGGCCCCGGGACAGGGACAACTATGGCTACACCTTC. This codes for CASSRPRDRDNYGYTF.

The rearrangement uses TRBV7-8 and TRBJ2-7; D possibly corresponds to TRBD2 (5 bases). The CDR3 covers 15 residues. Looked up from germline, CDR1 is SGHVS and CDR2 is FQNEAQ. V shed 2 bases and J shed 3 bases, with 14 bases lying between them. The CDR3 DNA reads as TGTGCCAGCAGCTTACATTCTTCGGGGATCTACGAGCAGTACTTC. Its translation is CASSLHSSGIYEQYF.

The chain uses TRBV12-3 or TRBV12-4 and TRBJ1-5; possible D gene TRBD1, 6 bases. This CDR3 spans 13 amino acids. The V gene lost 7 bases and the J gene lost 9 bases, with 16 bases spanning the gap. Here the CDR3 DNA reads TGTGCCAGCACCCAGGGGTCCCGATCGCCCCAGCATTTT. It codes for CASTQGSRSPQHF.

The chain employs TRBV7-9 and TRBJ2-5, with D perhaps matching TRBD1 (5 bases). From germline, CDR1 is SEHNR and CDR2 FQNEAQ (reference sequence). V dropped 1 base and J dropped 1 base, with 16 bases sitting between them. The CDR3 has 17 amino acids. This CDR3 is CASSLGGRAFTQETQYF. CDR3 DNA: TGTGCCAGCAGCTTAGGTGGCAGGGCGTTTACCCAAGAGACCCAGTACTTC.

The V and J genes are TRBV7-9 and TRBJ2-1; D possibly uses TRBD1 or TRBD2 (5 bases each). This CDR3 is 16 amino acids long. CDR1 is SEHNR, CDR2 FQNEAQ, per germline (reference sequence). V was trimmed by 1 base and J by 7 bases, leaving 17 bases between them. The CDR3 DNA reads TGTGCCAGCAGCTTAGACTTTCCCGGGACGGCGAATGAGCAGTTCTTC. This encodes CASSLDFPGTANEQFF.

The V gene is TRBV7-9, the J gene TRBJ2-1, with D perhaps TRBD1 (6 bases). The CDR3 is 14 residues long. V lost 2 bases, J lost 6 bases, and 11 bases lay in between. Germline CDR1 reads SEHNR; CDR2 reads FQNEAQ (reference sequence). The chain's CDR3 is CASSLLDSSNEQFF. The CDR3, as DNA: TGTGCCAGCAGCTTACTGGACAGTTCCAATGAGCAGTTCTTC.

The chain links TRBV6-2 or TRBV6-3 to TRBJ1-1, with 8 bases identical to TRBD1. This CDR3 spans 17 amino acids. Germline V gene sequence: CDR1 MNHEY, CDR2 SVGEGT. With 4 bases clipped from V and 11 bases from J, the junction kept 21 bases outside the gene matches. The DNA for the CDR3 is TGTGCCAGCAGTTTCGAAACAGGGGGAATGACAGCCTACAGGGCTTTCTTT. It translates to CASSFETGGMTAYRAFF.

The chain joins TRBV2 to TRBJ1-2; 7 nucleotides align to TRBD1. The CDR3 covers 14 residues. J gave up 5 bases and V 3 bases, and 6 bases lay outside the gene matches. Germline V gives CDR1 SNHLY, CDR2 FYNNEI. In DNA, the CDR3 is TGTGCCAGCAGTGACCGGACAGGTCTTTATGGCTACACCTTC. It yields the protein CASSDRTGLYGYTF.

The chain uses TRBV5-4 and TRBJ1-2; possible D gene TRBD1, 5 bases. V gave up 0 bases and J gave up 6 bases, with 15 bases separating them. Germline V gene lookup returns CDR1 SGHNT and CDR2 YYREEE (reference sequence). The CDR3 runs 15 residues. The CDR3 region has the DNA TGTGCCAGCAGCTTGGAGCGGCAGGGTGGCGATGGCTACACCTTC. Its translation: CASSLERQGGDGYTF. The whole variable domain, filled in from reference TRBV5-4 and TRBJ1-2, reads ETGVTQSPTHLIKTRGQQVTLRCSSQSGHNTVSWYQQALGQGPQFIFQYYREEENGRGNFPPRFSGLQFPNYSSELNVNALELDDSALYLCASSLERQGGDGYTFGSGTRLTVV.

The CDR3 region is CAISEGQAVYGYTF. In DNA form, the CDR3 reads TGTGCCATCAGTGAGGGACAGGCCGTCTATGGCTACACCTTC. The rearrangement links TRBV10-3 to TRBJ1-2, with 7 positions matching TRBD1. Per the germline V gene, CDR1 is ENHRY and CDR2 is SYGVKD. Losses at the gene ends were 2 bases for V and 4 bases for J; bases not matched to a gene: 4. The CDR3 covers 14 residues.

In its sample, this clone was seen a few times. The rearrangement uses TRBV7-9 and TRBJ2-5; 15 bases agree with TRBD2. With V trimmed by 5 bases and J by 0 bases, 10 bases remained unmatched. The CDR3 contains 19 residues. CDR1 is SEHNR and CDR2 is FQNEAQ in the germline V gene (reference sequence). The CDR3 protein is CASSTLGLAGGGYQETQYF. The CDR3 DNA reads as TGTGCCAGCAGCACCCTAGGACTAGCGGGAGGGGGATACCAAGAGACCCAGTACTTC.

This clone came up once. V usage is TRBV11-1 and J usage is TRBJ1-2; TRBD1 matches at 7 bases. The CDR3 length is 13 residues. The germline V gene has CDR1 SGHAT and CDR2 FQDESV (reference sequence). V shed 5 bases and J 4 bases; nucleotides not matched to a gene: 4. CDR3 protein: CASSMGQFYGYTF. The DNA of the CDR3 is TGTGCCAGCAGCATGGGACAGTTCTATGGCTACACCTTC.

The rearrangement links TRBV28 to TRBJ1-1; TRBD1 aligns across 7 bases. With 7 bases clipped from V and 5 bases from J, the junction kept 10 bases outside the gene matches. Germline V CDR1 and CDR2: MDHEN, SYDVKM. CDR3 length equals 14 residues. As DNA, the CDR3 is TGTGCCAGCAACCTAGGGGGCGGAAGGACTGAAGCTTTCTTT. This codes for CASNLGGGRTEAFF.

The chain employs TRBV7-8 and TRBJ2-7; the match to TRBD2 covers 10 bases. The J segment lost 13 bases and the V segment lost 1 base, leaving 16 bases of the junction unmatched. The CDR3 spans 16 residues. CDR1 and CDR2 (germline): SGHVS, FQNEAQ. Here the CDR3 reads CASSLDIFGGSGGPYF. In DNA, the CDR3 is TGTGCCAGCAGCTTAGACATCTTCGGGGGTAGCGGGGGGCCCTACTTC. The complete variable domain, with remaining parts taken from reference TRBV7-8 and TRBJ2-7, reads GAGVSQSPRYKVAKRGQDVALRCDPISGHVSLFWYQQALGQGPEFLTYFQNEAQLDKSGLPSDRFFAERPEGSVSTLKIQRTQQEDSAVYLCASSLDIFGGSGGPYFGPGTRLTVT.

In its sample, this clone was seen a few times. The chain couples TRBV15 to TRBJ1-5, with a tentative D call TRBD1 (6 bases). Germline V lookup: CDR1 LNHNV, CDR2 YYDKDF (reference sequence). This CDR3 comprises 15 residues. Trimming cost V 7 bases and J 8 bases, with 21 bases left between them. The CDR3 sequence is CATTVPYQTGEPQHF. As DNA, the CDR3 is TGTGCCACCACCGTTCCCTATCAGACAGGCGAGCCCCAGCATTTT.

This clone was seen a few times. The V and J genes are TRBV7-2 and TRBJ2-7; no firm D call. The germline gives CDR1 SGHTA, CDR2 FQGNSA. The CDR3 length is 14 residues. Trimming removed 1 base at V and 5 bases at J, with 12 bases between. The chain's CDR3 is CASSLGQDQDEQYF. Here the CDR3 DNA reads TGTGCCAGCAGCTTAGGTCAGGATCAAGACGAGCAGTACTTC.

For the CDR3, the DNA is TGTGCCAGCAGCTTAGCTACAGTTACTAATGAAAAACTGTTTTTT. As protein: CASSLATVTNEKLFF. The chain couples TRBV7-9 to TRBJ1-4; D not certain. The germline V and J ends were trimmed by 0 bases and 2 bases, with 7 bases remaining between them. Germline V gene sequence: CDR1 SEHNR, CDR2 FQNEAQ (reference sequence). This CDR3 has 15 amino acids.

This clone is a singleton in its sample. The rearrangement links TRBV7-6 to TRBJ2-5; D call uncertain. CDR3 length: 13 amino acids. V was trimmed by 4 bases and J by 2 bases, leaving 8 bases between them. Germline V gene data show CDR1 as SGHVS and CDR2 as FNYEAQ. In nucleotides, the CDR3 is TGTGCCAGCAGCTCTCCGTGGCAAGAGACCCAGTACTTC. Translation: CASSSPWQETQYF.

Concerning this clone: This sequence may be a read error, since a much larger clone differs from it by one base. The chain uses TRBV2 and TRBJ2-6; D not resolved. This CDR3 is built from 13 residues. The germline V gene has CDR1 SNHLY and CDR2 FYNNEI. The germline V and J ends were trimmed by 3 bases and 2 bases, with 2 bases remaining between them. The CDR3 loop is CASSDAGANVLTF. The CDR3 DNA follows: TGTGCCAGCAGTGATGCTGGGGCCAACGTCCTGACTTTC.

This clone has just one count. The gene calls are TRBV20-1 and TRBJ2-5; D is perhaps TRBD2 (6 bases). Between the trimmed V and J ends, which lost 6 bases and 1 base, there was a span of 6 bases. The CDR3 length is 11 residues. Germline CDR1 is DFQATT and CDR2 is SNEGSKA (reference sequence). As DNA, the CDR3 is TGCAGTGCACTAGCCCAAGAGACCCAGTACTTC. Its protein is CSALAQETQYF.

This clone is a singleton in its sample. The rearrangement joins TRBV7-9 to TRBJ1-1; D unresolved. This CDR3 region has 13 residues. The V gene lost 4 bases and the J gene lost 8 bases, with 14 bases spanning the gap. Germline CDR1 is SEHNR and CDR2 is FQNEAQ (reference sequence). The CDR3 region is CASSSVIWTEAFF. CDR3 nucleotide sequence: TGTGCCAGCAGCTCGGTGATATGGACGGAAGCTTTCTTT.

In this sample, this clone turned up a few times. This chain joins TRBV10-3 and TRBJ2-2, with 8 bases aligning to TRBD2. The CDR3 sequence is 19 residues long. The germline V gene has CDR1 ENHRY and CDR2 SYGVKD. With V trimmed by 2 bases and J by 0 bases, 11 bases remained unmatched. The CDR3 nucleotides are TGTGCCATCAGTGAGCGGGGTATTGCTAGCGGGTCGAACACCGGGGAGCTGTTTTTT. Protein product: CAISERGIASGSNTGELFF.

As concerns this clone: The conserved final phenylalanine or tryptophan is absent from the CDR3, which likely points to a read error. The DNA is left out, because the CDR3 cannot be placed on it with certainty; the CDR3 is given as TCRdb lists it. The chain has TRBV4-2 and TRBJ1-1. Including both end residues, the CDR3 is 10 amino acids long. Per the germline V gene, CDR1 is LGHNA and CDR2 is YNFKEQ. CDR3 sequence reads: CASSQDDRQP.

Points on this clone: Other nucleotide sequences in the sample specify the same CDR3. The chain recombines TRBV30 with TRBJ2-6; unclear D gene. The germline V gene has CDR1 GTSNPN and CDR2 SVGIG (reference sequence). The CDR3 contains 12 residues. V lost 4 bases and J 1 base, leaving 2 bases between the germline ends. CDR3 residues: CAWTSGANVLTF. CDR3 nucleotide sequence: TGTGCCTGGACGTCTGGGGCCAACGTCCTGACTTTC.

In the case of this clone: A read error may account for a junction end that differs from germline. The rearrangement uses TRBV7-7 and TRBJ2-3, with TRBD2 matching 9 bases. Germline V CDR1 and CDR2: SSHAT, FNYEAQ (reference sequence). This CDR3 has 16 amino acids. In DNA form, the CDR3 reads TGTGCTAGCAGCTTAATAGCGGGGGACCCCACAGATACGCAGTATTTT. Its translation: CASSLIAGDPTDTQYF.

The DNA for the CDR3 is TGTGCCAGCAGCTTTCACGGGCGGGACGGTTCCTACAATGAGCAGTTCTTC. It translates to CASSFHGRDGSYNEQFF. J is TRBJ2-1 and V is TRBV7-3, with a possible D match to TRBD2 (6 bases). Germline CDR1 SGHTA, CDR2 FQGTGA. This CDR3 is built from 17 residues. Deletions cut 3 bases from V and 1 base from J, with 16 bases between.

By share, this clone ranks as medium-sized (0.01 to 0.1%). The chain combines TRBV4-2 with TRBJ2-6; weak D call: TRBD1 (6 bases). Germline lookup yields CDR1 LGHNA and CDR2 YNFKEQ. This CDR3 contains 16 residues. Trimming left V 0 bases short and J 2 bases short, with 8 bases between. For the CDR3, the DNA is TGTGCCAGCAGCCAAGATGGGGGCGCTGGGGCCAACGTCCTGACTTTC. This codes for CASSQDGGAGANVLTF.

The rearrangement links TRBV5-6 to TRBJ1-2, with 7 bases lining up with TRBD1. V dropped 4 bases and J dropped 6; count of bases not matched to a gene: 6. The CDR3 is 13 residues long. Germline assignment: CDR1 SGHDT and CDR2 YYEEEE. CDR3: CASSRQGWDGYTF. The CDR3 DNA reads as TGTGCCAGCAGCCGACAGGGATGGGATGGCTACACCTTC.

This sequence joins TRBV11-2 and TRBJ2-2; no reliable D call. Trimming left V 0 bases short and J 0 bases short, with 14 bases between. There are 18 residues in the CDR3. Per the germline V gene, CDR1 is SGHAT and CDR2 is FQNNGV. CDR3 region: CASSLDHSEASNTGELFF. DNA of the CDR3: TGTGCCAGCAGCTTAGATCACAGCGAGGCCTCGAACACCGGGGAGCTGTTTTTT.

The chain couples TRBV28 to TRBJ2-7; 7 nucleotides match TRBD1. Germline lookup yields CDR1 MDHEN and CDR2 SYDVKM. The junction had 16 bases not matched to a gene; V was cut back by 7 bases and J by 4 bases. The CDR3 runs 16 residues. The CDR3 bases are TGTGCCAGCACGGCGACCTCCGGACAGGTTTCGTACGAGCAGTACTTC. Protein product: CASTATSGQVSYEQYF.

The J gene is TRBJ1-2, the V gene TRBV6-6; D is perhaps TRBD1 (5 bases). The germline gives CDR1 MNHNY, CDR2 SVGAGI (reference sequence). The CDR3 has 12 residues. The V end lost 5 bases, the J end lost 8 bases, and 12 bases lay between the germline ends. The CDR3, as DNA: TGTGCCAGCAGTCAGGGTTTGGGGGGCTACACCTTC. This sequence encodes CASSQGLGGYTF.